These 15 T cell receptor beta chains were all obtained from the same sample, sequenced in a study of early T cells in non-severe SARS-CoV-2 infection. A single record per CDR3 protein comes from TCRdb applying MiXCR to the 5' RACE reads. The sample lists fewer than 50,000 distinct CDR3 sequences; over 5% were seen once. The sample was whole blood. The receptors stem from an adult who was a healthcare worker with PCR-confirmed SARS-CoV-2 infection or an uninfected control (not recorded which).

In this sample, this clonotype turned up a few times. The rearrangement uses TRBV5-1 and TRBJ2-1; 11 positions agree with TRBD2. V lost 5 bases to trimming and J lost 9 bases; unmatched junction nucleotides: 10. Germline-derived CDR1 and CDR2 are SGHRS and YFSETQ. This CDR3 has 15 amino acids. CDR3 amino acids: CASRQDSGGAAEQFF. The CDR3 nucleotides read TGCGCCAGCAGACAGGATAGCGGGGGGGCAGCTGAGCAGTTCTTC.

This clonotype occurred many times. The genes are TRBV4-2 and TRBJ2-7, with 12 bases aligning to TRBD2. Trimming took 0 bases from V and 0 from J; bases not matched to a gene: 6. This CDR3 contains 18 residues. The germline CDR1 and CDR2 sequences are LGHNA and YNFKEQ. The CDR3 DNA reads as TGTGCCAGCAGCCAAGATCGACTAGCGGGGGTCCTCTCCTACGAGCAGTACTTC. Its protein is CASSQDRLAGVLSYEQYF.

This clonotype has just a few counts. The chain carries TRBV5-1 and TRBJ1-5; TRBD1 is a possible D gene (5 bases). Trimming stripped 1 base from V and 9 bases from J, with 14 bases between. The CDR3 runs to 14 residues. Germline assignment: CDR1 SGHRS and CDR2 YFSETQ. DNA for the CDR3: TGCGCCAGCAGCTTGACCGACGGCGGGGGGCCCCAGCATTTT. It specifies CASSLTDGGGPQHF.

This clonotype was seen repeatedly, ten times or more. One base away lies a much larger clone, so this may be a sequencing read error. The chain is built from TRBV19 and TRBJ1-5, with D tentatively TRBD1 (5 bases). CDR1 is LNHDA and CDR2 is SQIVND in the germline V gene (reference sequence). This CDR3 is 14 amino acids long. For the CDR3, the DNA is TGTGCCAGTAGTATCGGGGGTAGCAATCAGCCCCAGCTTTTT. It yields the protein CASSIGGSNQPQLF.

This clonotype occurred once. This may stem from a read error, because a much larger clone lies one nucleotide away. The V gene is TRBV7-9, the J gene TRBJ2-2; 7 bases fit TRBD2. Germline loops: CDR1 SEHNR, CDR2 FQNEAQ (reference sequence). V shed 1 base, J shed 0 bases, and the junction held 8 bases outside the gene matches. This CDR3 has 18 residues. CDR3 amino acids: CASSLGYSGPANTGELFF. In DNA form, the CDR3 reads TGTGCCAGCAGCTTAGGTTATAGCGGGCCCGCGAACACCGGGGAGCTGTTTTTT.

This clonotype was counted between two and nine times. The J gene is TRBJ2-1, the V gene TRBV7-2; TRBD2 agrees at 8 bases. The CDR3 has 16 residues. With V trimmed by 0 bases and J by 6 bases, 7 bases remained unmatched. CDR1 and CDR2 from the germline V gene are SGHTA and FQGNSA. In DNA form, the CDR3 reads TGTGCCAGCAGCTTAGCGGATACGGGGGGGCGCAATGAGCAGTTCTTC. It specifies CASSLADTGGRNEQFF.

This clonotype is judged medium-sized. This chain links TRBV20-1 with TRBJ1-1; the match to TRBD1 covers 8 bases. The CDR3 is 12 residues long. CDR1 DFQATT and CDR2 SNEGSKA come from the germline V gene (reference sequence). Trimming cost V 3 bases and J 3 bases; bases outside gene matches: 0. CDR3 coding DNA: TGCAGTGCTAGGACAGGGGACACTGAAGCTTTCTTT. Its protein is CSARTGDTEAFF.

This clonotype was found many times. The chain is built from TRBV28 and TRBJ1-1; D is uncertain. The germline V and J ends were trimmed by 3 bases and 4 bases, with 12 bases remaining between them. Germline V lookup: CDR1 MDHEN, CDR2 SYDVKM. This CDR3 region has 14 residues. The CDR3 DNA reads TGTGCCAGCAGTTTGTCACCTACGGGCACTGAAGCTTTCTTT. Amino acid sequence: CASSLSPTGTEAFF.

This clonotype was detected many times. The chain is built from TRBV6-1 and TRBJ2-5, with TRBD1 matching 8 bases. The CDR3 loop spans 15 amino acids. The germline gives CDR1 MNHNS, CDR2 SASEGT. Trimming cost V 8 bases and J 1 base; bases outside gene matches: 9. In nucleotides, the CDR3 is TGTGCCAGCGAAACGACAGGGGACCTCCAAGAGACCCAGTACTTC. Protein product: CASETTGDLQETQYF.

This clonotype came up many times. The CDR3 nucleotides read TGTGCCAGCAGCTTTTTCGAGACAGGCCCCGACTCCTACAATGAGCAGTTCTTC. It yields the protein CASSFFETGPDSYNEQFF. This chain connects TRBV7-6 to TRBJ2-1; D is perhaps TRBD1 (6 bases). This CDR3 spans 18 amino acids. Germline CDR1 is SGHVS and CDR2 is FNYEAQ. Trimming shortened V by 3 bases and J by 0 bases, and 18 bases separated the two germline ends.

This clonotype was observed a handful of times. The chain recombines TRBV29-1 with TRBJ2-7, with D maybe TRBD2 (5 bases). Germline V gene lookup returns CDR1 SQVTM and CDR2 ANQGSEA. CDR3 length equals 14 residues. Trimming removed 2 bases from V and 2 bases from J, with 13 bases in between. CDR3 sequence: CSVESGILPYEQYF. The CDR3 DNA reads TGCAGCGTTGAATCCGGGATCCTCCCCTACGAGCAGTACTTC.

This clonotype was recorded many times. The chain is built from TRBV5-1 and TRBJ2-2; D perhaps matches TRBD1 (5 bases). CDR3 length equals 18 residues. Per germline, CDR1 SGHRS and CDR2 YFSETQ. The V end lost 0 bases, the J end lost 7 bases, and 22 bases lay between the germline ends. CDR3 in DNA: TGCGCCAGCAGCTTGGCCCTGGACACGTCTTTCCTCGTCGGGGAGCTGTTTTTT. As protein: CASSLALDTSFLVGELFF. The variable domain in full, completed from reference TRBV5-1 and TRBJ2-2, reads KAGVTQTPRYLIKTRGQQVTLSCSPISGHRSVSWYQQTPGQGLQFLFEYFSETQRNKGNFPGRFSGRQFSNSRSEMNVSTLELGDSALYLCASSLALDTSFLVGELFFGEGSRLTVL.

This clonotype showed up many times. V and J are TRBV20-1 and TRBJ1-1; 7 bases are a match to TRBD1. In germline, CDR1 is DFQATT, CDR2 SNEGSKA (reference sequence). CDR3 size: 14 residues. With V trimmed by 0 bases and J by 6 bases, 7 bases remained unmatched. This CDR3 reads CSARDHRGSAEAFF. DNA for the CDR3: TGCAGTGCTAGAGATCACAGGGGAAGCGCTGAAGCTTTCTTT.

This clonotype appeared a few times. This chain joins TRBV6-2 or TRBV6-3 and TRBJ1-2, with no clear D. Deletions cut 7 bases from V and 5 bases from J, with 14 bases between. This CDR3 comprises 13 residues. Per the germline V gene, CDR1 is MNHEY and CDR2 is SVGEGT. The CDR3 coding sequence is TGTGCCAGCACCCCGACGGGAAATTATGGCTACACCTTC. Encoded protein: CASTPTGNYGYTF.

The V and J genes are TRBV11-2 and TRBJ1-1, with a weak D call TRBD1 (6 bases). The CDR3 runs 12 residues. From germline, CDR1 is SGHAT and CDR2 FQNNGV. Trimming left V 4 bases short and J 11 bases short, with 14 bases between. The CDR3 DNA follows: TGTGCCAGCAGCTCCACGACAGGATCGGCTTTCTTT. Encoded protein: CASSSTTGSAFF.